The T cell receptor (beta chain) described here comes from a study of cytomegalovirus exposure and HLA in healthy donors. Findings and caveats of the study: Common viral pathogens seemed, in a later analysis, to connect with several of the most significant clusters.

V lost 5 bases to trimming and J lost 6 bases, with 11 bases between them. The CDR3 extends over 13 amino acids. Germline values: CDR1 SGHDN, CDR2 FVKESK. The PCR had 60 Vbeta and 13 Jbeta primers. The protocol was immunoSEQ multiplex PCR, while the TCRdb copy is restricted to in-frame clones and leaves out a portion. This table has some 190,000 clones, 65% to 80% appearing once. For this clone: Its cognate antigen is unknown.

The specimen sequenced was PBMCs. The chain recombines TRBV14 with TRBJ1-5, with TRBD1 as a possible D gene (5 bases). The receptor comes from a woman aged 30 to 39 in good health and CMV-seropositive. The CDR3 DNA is TGTGCCAGCAGCTTGCTCCAGGGTCAGCCCCAGCATTTT. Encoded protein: CASSLLQGQPQHF.